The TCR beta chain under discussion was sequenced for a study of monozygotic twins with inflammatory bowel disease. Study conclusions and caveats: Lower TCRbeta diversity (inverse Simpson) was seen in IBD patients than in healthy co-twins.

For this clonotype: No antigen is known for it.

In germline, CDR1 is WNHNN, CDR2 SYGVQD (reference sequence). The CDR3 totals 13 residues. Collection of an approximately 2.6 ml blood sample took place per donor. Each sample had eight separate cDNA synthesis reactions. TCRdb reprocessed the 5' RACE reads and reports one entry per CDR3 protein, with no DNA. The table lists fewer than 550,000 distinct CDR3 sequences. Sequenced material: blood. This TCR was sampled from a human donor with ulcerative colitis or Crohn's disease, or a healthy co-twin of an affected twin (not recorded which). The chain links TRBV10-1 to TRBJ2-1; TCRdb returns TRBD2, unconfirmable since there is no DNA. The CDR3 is CASSDQGGDEQFF.